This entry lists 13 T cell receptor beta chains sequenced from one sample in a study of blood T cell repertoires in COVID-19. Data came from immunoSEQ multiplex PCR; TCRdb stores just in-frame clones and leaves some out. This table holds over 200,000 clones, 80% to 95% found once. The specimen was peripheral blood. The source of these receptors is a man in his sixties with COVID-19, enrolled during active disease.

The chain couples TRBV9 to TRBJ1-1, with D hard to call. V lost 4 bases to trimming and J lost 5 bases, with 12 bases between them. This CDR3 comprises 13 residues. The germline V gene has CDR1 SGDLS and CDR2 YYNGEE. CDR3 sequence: CASSQRIWTEAFF. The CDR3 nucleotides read TGTGCCAGCAGCCAGAGGATCTGGACTGAAGCTTTCTTT.

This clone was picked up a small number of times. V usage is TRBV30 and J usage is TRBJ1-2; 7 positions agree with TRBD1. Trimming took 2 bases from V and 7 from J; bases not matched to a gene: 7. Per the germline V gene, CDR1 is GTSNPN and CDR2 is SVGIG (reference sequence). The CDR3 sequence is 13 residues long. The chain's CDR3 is CAWSSGGIGGYTF. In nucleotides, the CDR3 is TGTGCCTGGAGTTCAGGGGGTATAGGTGGCTACACCTTC.

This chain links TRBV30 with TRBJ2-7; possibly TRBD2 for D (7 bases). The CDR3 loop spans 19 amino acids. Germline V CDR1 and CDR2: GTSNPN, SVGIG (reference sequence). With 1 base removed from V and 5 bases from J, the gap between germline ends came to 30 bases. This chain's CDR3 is CAWSARFRGALPIGHEQYF. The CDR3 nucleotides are TGTGCCTGGAGTGCTAGATTTCGGGGGGCGCTTCCTATCGGCCACGAGCAGTACTTC.

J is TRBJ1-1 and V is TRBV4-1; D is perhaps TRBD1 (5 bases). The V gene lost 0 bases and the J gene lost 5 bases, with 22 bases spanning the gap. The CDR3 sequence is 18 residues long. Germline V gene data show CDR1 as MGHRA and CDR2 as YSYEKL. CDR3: CASSQEFAQAQGKTEAFF. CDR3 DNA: TGCGCCAGCAGCCAAGAATTCGCACAGGCGCAGGGAAAGACTGAAGCTTTCTTT.

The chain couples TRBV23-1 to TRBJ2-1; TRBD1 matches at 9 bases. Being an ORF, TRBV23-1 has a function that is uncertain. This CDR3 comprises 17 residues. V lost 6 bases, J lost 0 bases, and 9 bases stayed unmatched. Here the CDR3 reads CASRMGQGRSSYNEQFF. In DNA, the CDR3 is TGCGCCAGCAGAATGGGACAGGGACGAAGCTCCTACAATGAGCAGTTCTTC.

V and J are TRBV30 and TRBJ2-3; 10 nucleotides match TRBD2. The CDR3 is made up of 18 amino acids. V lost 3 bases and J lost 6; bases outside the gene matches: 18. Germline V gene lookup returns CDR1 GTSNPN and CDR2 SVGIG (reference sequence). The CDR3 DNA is TGTGCCTGGAGCCGAACACGAACTAGCGGGGCGTTTCAGGATACGCAGTATTTT. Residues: CAWSRTRTSGAFQDTQYF. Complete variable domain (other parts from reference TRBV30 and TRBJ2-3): SQTIHQWPATLVQPVGSPLSLECTVEGTSNPNLYWYRQAAGRGLQLLFYSVGIGQISSEVPQNLSASRPQDRQFILSSKKLLLSDSGFYLCAWSRTRTSGAFQDTQYFGPGTRLTVL.

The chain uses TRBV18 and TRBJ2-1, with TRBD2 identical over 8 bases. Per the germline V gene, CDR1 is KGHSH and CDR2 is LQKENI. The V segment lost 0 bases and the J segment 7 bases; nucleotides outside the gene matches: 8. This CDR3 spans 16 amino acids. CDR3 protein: CASSPPGLGSSNEQFF. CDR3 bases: TGTGCCAGCTCACCACCGGGACTAGGTTCGTCGAATGAGCAGTTCTTC.

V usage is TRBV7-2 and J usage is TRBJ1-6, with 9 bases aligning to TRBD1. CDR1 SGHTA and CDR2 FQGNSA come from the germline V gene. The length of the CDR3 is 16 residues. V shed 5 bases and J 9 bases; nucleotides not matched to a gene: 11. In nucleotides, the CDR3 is TGTGCCAGCAGCCGTACAGCGGGGACAGGGAGTTCACCCCTCCACTTT. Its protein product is CASSRTAGTGSSPLHF. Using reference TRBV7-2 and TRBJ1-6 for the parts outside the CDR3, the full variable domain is GAGVSQSPSNKVTEKGKDVELRCDPISGHTALYWYRQSLGQGLEFLIYFQGNSAPDKSGLPSDRFSAERTGGSVSTLTIQRTQQEDSAVYLCASSRTAGTGSSPLHFGNGTRLTVT.

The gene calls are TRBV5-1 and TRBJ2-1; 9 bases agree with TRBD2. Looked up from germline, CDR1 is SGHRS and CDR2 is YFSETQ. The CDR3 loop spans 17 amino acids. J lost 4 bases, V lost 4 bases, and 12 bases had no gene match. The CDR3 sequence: CASSPLVTSGAYNEQFF. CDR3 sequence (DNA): TGCGCCAGCAGCCCCTTGGTGACTAGCGGAGCTTACAATGAGCAGTTCTTC.

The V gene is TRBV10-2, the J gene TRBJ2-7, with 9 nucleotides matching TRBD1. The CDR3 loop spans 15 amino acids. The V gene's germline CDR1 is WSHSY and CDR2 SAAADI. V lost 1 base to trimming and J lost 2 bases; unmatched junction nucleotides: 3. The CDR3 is CASSEWGQGTYEQYF. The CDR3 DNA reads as TGCGCCAGCAGTGAGTGGGGACAGGGAACCTACGAGCAGTACTTC.

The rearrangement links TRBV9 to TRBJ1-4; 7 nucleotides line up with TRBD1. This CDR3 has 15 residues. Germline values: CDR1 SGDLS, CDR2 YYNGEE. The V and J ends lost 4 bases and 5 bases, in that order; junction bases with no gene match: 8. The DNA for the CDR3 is TGTGCCAGCAGCACTACAGGGGCCCAGAATGAAAAACTGTTTTTT. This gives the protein CASSTTGAQNEKLFF. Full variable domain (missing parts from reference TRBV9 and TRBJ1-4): DSGVTQTPKHLITATGQRVTLRCSPRSGDLSVYWYQQSLDQGLQFLIQYYNGEERAKGNILERFSAQQFPDLHSELNLSSLELGDSALYFCASSTTGAQNEKLFFGSGTQLSVL.

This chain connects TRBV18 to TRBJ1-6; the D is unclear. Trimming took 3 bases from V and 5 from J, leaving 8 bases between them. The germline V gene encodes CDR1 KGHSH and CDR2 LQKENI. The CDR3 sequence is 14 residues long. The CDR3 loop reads CASSPTQDNSPLHF. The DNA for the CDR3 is TGTGCCAGCTCACCCACCCAGGATAATTCACCCCTCCACTTT.

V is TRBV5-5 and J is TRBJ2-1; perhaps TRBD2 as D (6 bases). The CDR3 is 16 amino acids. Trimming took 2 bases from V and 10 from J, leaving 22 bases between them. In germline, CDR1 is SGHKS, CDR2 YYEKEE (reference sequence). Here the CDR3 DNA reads TGTGCCAGCAGCTTTTTATTCGGGGGTCTCCCTTTAGAGCAGTTCTTC. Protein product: CASSFLFGGLPLEQFF.